This is a list of T cell receptor beta chains from one sample in a study of blood T cell repertoires in COVID-19. Repertoires were generated with immunoSEQ multiplex PCR, while TCRdb's copy carries only in-frame clones and drops some. This sample has approximately 230,000 clones, with 87% found just once. The source material was peripheral blood. Receptors were obtained from a man between 18 and 29 years old with active or convalescent COVID-19. Each CDR3 is given with its conserved first and last residue. D genes are given only for firm matches. The size of a clone is reported for some rows only, either as once, few or many, or as a class for expanded clones.

size,J,D,V,CDR3,DNA
.,TRBJ1-1,.,TRBV7-3,CASNSYAEAFF,TGTGCCAGCAACTCGTACGCTGAAGCTTTCTTT
.,TRBJ1-5,.,TRBV6-2/TRBV6-3,CASSPPINNQPQHF,TGTGCCAGCAGCCCCCCTATTAATAATCAGCCCCAGCATTTT
.,TRBJ2-7,.,TRBV5-6,CASIWRTDGLSYEQYF,TGTGCCAGCATCTGGAGGACGGACGGACTCTCCTACGAGCAGTACTTC
.,TRBJ2-2,TRBD1,TRBV2,CASSLRGPGQGAAGELFF,TGTGCCAGCAGTCTGAGGGGTCCGGGACAGGGGGCAGCAGGGGAGCTGTTTTTT
.,TRBJ2-1,TRBD1,TRBV28,CASSLGGQGAYNEQFF,TGTGCCAGCAGTTTAGGCGGACAGGGGGCCTACAATGAGCAGTTCTTC
.,TRBJ1-2,TRBD1,TRBV6-5,CASTPGQGYGYTF,TGTGCCAGCACCCCGGGACAGGGCTATGGCTACACCTTC
.,TRBJ2-7,TRBD1,TRBV27,CASSFKGQGYEQYF,TGTGCCAGCAGTTTTAAAGGACAGGGGTACGAGCAGTACTTC
once,TRBJ1-1,.,TRBV6-1,CASSEALPDMNTEAFF,TGTGCCAGCAGTGAAGCATTACCAGATATGAACACTGAAGCTTTCTTT
.,TRBJ2-2,TRBD1,TRBV9,CASSSRQGAGTGELFF,TGTGCCAGCAGCTCACGACAGGGGGCAGGCACCGGGGAGCTGTTTTTT
once,TRBJ2-3,.,TRBV28,CASSFDRRKDTQYF,TGTGCCAGCAGTTTCGACAGGAGGAAGGATACGCAGTATTTT
few,TRBJ2-3,.,TRBV5-1,CASSLTGGWADTQYF,TGCGCCAGCAGCCTAACGGGGGGCTGGGCAGATACGCAGTATTTT
.,TRBJ2-6,.,TRBV7-3,CASSDRTSGANVLTF,TGTGCCAGCAGCGACAGGACCTCTGGGGCCAACGTCCTGACTTTC
once,TRBJ2-1,TRBD2,TRBV9,CASARSAGGPGYEQFF,TGTGCCAGCGCCCGGTCAGCGGGGGGGCCGGGTTATGAGCAGTTCTTC
.,TRBJ1-3,.,TRBV9,CASSPSATGRKGNTIYF,TGTGCCAGCAGCCCTAGTGCTACTGGCCGAAAGGGAAACACCATATATTTT
.,TRBJ2-2,TRBD1,TRBV4-1,CASSQDAGQGPTGELFF,TGCGCCAGCAGCCAAGATGCGGGACAGGGGCCCACCGGGGAGCTGTTTTTT
.,TRBJ1-2,TRBD1,TRBV9,CASSVGQGNYGYTF,TGTGCCAGCAGCGTGGGACAGGGGAACTATGGCTACACCTTC
.,TRBJ2-3,.,TRBV7-2,CATKIAAHTDTQYF,TGTGCCACCAAAATAGCGGCCCACACAGATACGCAGTATTTT
.,TRBJ2-3,.,TRBV5-1,CASSFGSSGTDTQYF,TGCGCCAGCAGCTTCGGTTCTAGCGGCACAGATACGCAGTATTTT
.,TRBJ2-3,TRBD2,TRBV27,CASSPGGAGETDTQYF,TGTGCCAGCAGTCCTGGGGGAGCGGGAGAAACAGATACGCAGTATTTT
.,TRBJ1-2,.,TRBV4-3,CASSPGLRRQDYGYTF,TGCGCCAGCAGCCCAGGGTTACGACGGCAGGACTATGGCTACACCTTC
once,TRBJ2-1,.,TRBV6-1,CASSENRPRNEQFF,TGTGCCAGCAGTGAAAACCGACCTAGGAATGAGCAGTTCTTC
.,TRBJ1-1,TRBD1,TRBV10-1,CASRDREGTEAFF,TGCGCCAGCAGGGACAGGGAGGGAACTGAAGCTTTCTTT